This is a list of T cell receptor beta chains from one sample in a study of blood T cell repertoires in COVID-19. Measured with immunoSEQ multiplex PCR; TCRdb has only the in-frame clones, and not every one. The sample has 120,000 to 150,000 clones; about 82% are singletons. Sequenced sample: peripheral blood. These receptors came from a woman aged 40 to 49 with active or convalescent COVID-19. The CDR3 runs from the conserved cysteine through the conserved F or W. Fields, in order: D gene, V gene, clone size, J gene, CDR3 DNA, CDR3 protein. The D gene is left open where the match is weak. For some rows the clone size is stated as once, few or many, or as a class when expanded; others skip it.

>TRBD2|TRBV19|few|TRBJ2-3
TGTGCCAGTAGCGAGCGGGGGGGCCGAAGCACAGATACGCAGTATTTT
CASSERGGRSTDTQYF
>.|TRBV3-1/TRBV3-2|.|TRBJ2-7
TGTGCCAGCAGCCAACGGTGGTCCTACGAGCAGTACTTC
CASSQRWSYEQYF
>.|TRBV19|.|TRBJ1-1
TGTGCCAGTAGTCGCGGGGATTGGGGGAACACTGAAGCTTTCTTT
CASSRGDWGNTEAFF
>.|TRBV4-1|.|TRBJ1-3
TGCGCCAGCAGCACTGTGCAGGGAAGCTCTGGAAACACCATATATTTT
CASSTVQGSSGNTIYF
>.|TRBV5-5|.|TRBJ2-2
TGTGCCAGCAGCAACAACAGGGCCGCCGGGGAGCTGTTTTTT
CASSNNRAAGELFF
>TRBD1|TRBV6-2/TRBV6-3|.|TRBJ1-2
TGTGCCAGCAGCAGGGACAGGAGACTCTATGGCTACACCTTC
CASSRDRRLYGYTF
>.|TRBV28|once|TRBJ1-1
TGTGCCAGCAGTTTTAGTGCGGGGGGCGGTCGCCCCATGAACACTGAAGCTTTCTTT
CASSFSAGGGRPMNTEAFF
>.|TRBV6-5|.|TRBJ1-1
TGTGCCACCCGCGGAAGGGGCCCGAACACTGAAGCTTTCTTT
CATRGRGPNTEAFF
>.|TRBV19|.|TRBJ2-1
TGTGCCAGTAGTATAGGGAGGGGTGAGCAGTTCTTC
CASSIGRGEQFF
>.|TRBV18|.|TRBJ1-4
TGTGCCAGCCCAAATTGGGGAACAGGGTCAGGTGAAAAACTGTTTTTT
CASPNWGTGSGEKLFF
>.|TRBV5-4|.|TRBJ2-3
TGTGCCAGCAGCTTGCTTCAAGGCGGGGCCAAGGCAGATACGCAGTATTTT
CASSLLQGGAKADTQYF
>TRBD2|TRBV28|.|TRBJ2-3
TGTGCCAGCAGTTTGGGGCCGGGACTAGCGGCGAGTACGCAGTATTTT
CASSLGPGLAASTQYF
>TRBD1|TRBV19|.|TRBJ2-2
TGTGCCAGTAGTATATCCAATCCGGGACAGAAACGTTTGAACACCGGGGAGCTGTTTTTT
CASSISNPGQKRLNTGELFF
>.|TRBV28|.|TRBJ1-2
TGTGCCAGCAGAACCCACGGGGGGCGCATGGGAGGCTACACCTTC
CASRTHGGRMGGYTF
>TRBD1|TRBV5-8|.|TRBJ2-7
TGTGCCAGCAGCTTGGCTCGAATCCGGGACAGGGGCTACGAGCAGTACTTC
CASSLARIRDRGYEQYF
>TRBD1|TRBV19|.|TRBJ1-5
TGTGCCAGTAGCTTGACAGGGTATAGCAATCAGCCCCAGCATTTT
CASSLTGYSNQPQHF
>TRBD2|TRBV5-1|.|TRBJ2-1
TGCGCCAGCAGCCGGGAGCTTGGGGGGGTGCCCTACAATGAGCAGTTCTTC
CASSRELGGVPYNEQFF
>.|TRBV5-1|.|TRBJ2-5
TGCGCCAGCAGCTTCTCCCAGGGGACAGAGACCCAGTACTTC
CASSFSQGTETQYF
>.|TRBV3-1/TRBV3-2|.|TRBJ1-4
TGTGCCAGCAGCCAAGAGGCACACATTGGGCCCCTTAGTGAAAAACTGTTTTTT
CASSQEAHIGPLSEKLFF
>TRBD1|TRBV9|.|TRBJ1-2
TGTGCCAGCAGCGTAGTAGGGGGCGTCGCTAACTATGGCTACACCTTC
CASSVVGGVANYGYTF
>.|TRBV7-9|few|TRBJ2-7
TGTGCCAGCAGCTTTATGGCAGATAACACCTACGAGCAGTACTTC
CASSFMADNTYEQYF
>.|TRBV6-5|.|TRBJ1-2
TGTGCCAGCAGTCTATCTAACAGATACTATGGCTACACCTTC
CASSLSNRYYGYTF
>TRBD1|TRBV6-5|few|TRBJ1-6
TGTGCCAGCAGTACAGACAGGGGGCTTGGTTCACCCCTCCACTTT
CASSTDRGLGSPLHF
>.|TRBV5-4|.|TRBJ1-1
TGTGCCAGCAGCTTGTCGTTCGGGGGATCCACTGAAGCTTTCTTT
CASSLSFGGSTEAFF
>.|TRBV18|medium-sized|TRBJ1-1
TGTGCCAGCTCCCTCGTGAACACTGAAGCTTTCTTT
CASSLVNTEAFF
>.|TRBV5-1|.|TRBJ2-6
TGCGCCAGCATGGAGGTCCCCTCTGGGGCCAACGTCCTGACTTTC
CASMEVPSGANVLTF
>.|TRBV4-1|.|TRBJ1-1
TGCGCCAGCAGCCAAGATCGGGGGAGGAACACTGAAGCTTTCTTT
CASSQDRGRNTEAFF
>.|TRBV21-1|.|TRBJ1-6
TGTGCCAGCAGCAAAGCAGGGGGCTATAATTCACCCCTCCACTTT
CASSKAGGYNSPLHF
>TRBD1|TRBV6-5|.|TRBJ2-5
TGTGCCATCAACAACCCGGGACAGGGGAAAGAGACCCAGTACTTC
CAINNPGQGKETQYF
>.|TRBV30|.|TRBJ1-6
TGTGCCTGGATAGGGAGGAGCTCCTATAATTCACCCCTCCACTTT
CAWIGRSSYNSPLHF
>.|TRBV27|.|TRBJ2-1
TGTGCCAGCAGTTTAGTATGGGGGCAACAGTTCTTC
CASSLVWGQQFF
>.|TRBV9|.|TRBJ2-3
TGTGCCAGCAGCCCCACTAGCAGAGATACGCAGTATTTT
CASSPTSRDTQYF
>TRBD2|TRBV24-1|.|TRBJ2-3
TGTGCCTCCGAGGGAGGGGATACGCAGTATTTT
CASEGGDTQYF
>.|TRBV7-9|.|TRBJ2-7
TGTGCCAGCAGCTTAGGGGCAGGCTCCTACGAGCAGTACTTC
CASSLGAGSYEQYF
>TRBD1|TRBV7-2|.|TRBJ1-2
TGTGCCAGCAGCCCAAGGGTCACAGGGGCGGCGGGCTACACCTTC
CASSPRVTGAAGYTF
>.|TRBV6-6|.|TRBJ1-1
TGTGCCAGCAGTTACGTCGGGTCAAACACTGAAGCTTTCTTT
CASSYVGSNTEAFF
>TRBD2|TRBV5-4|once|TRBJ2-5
TGTGCCAGCAGCTTGCGGAGGGAGGGAGAGACCCAGTACTTC
CASSLRREGETQYF
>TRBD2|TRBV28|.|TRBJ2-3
TGTGCCAGCAGTTTATATGTAGCGGGAGCTTCATCAGATACGCAGTATTTT
CASSLYVAGASSDTQYF
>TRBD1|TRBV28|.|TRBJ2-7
TGTGCCAGCAGTCATGGGGGGACAGGGAGGGTCTACGAGCAGTACTTC
CASSHGGTGRVYEQYF
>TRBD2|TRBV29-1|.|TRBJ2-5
TGCAGCGTTGGGTCTAGCGGGGGGAGCTTGGAGACCCAGTACTTC
CSVGSSGGSLETQYF
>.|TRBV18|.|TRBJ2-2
TGTGCCAGCTCACCGGGACTCCGTACCGGGGAGCTGTTTTTT
CASSPGLRTGELFF
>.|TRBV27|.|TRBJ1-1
TGTGCCAGCAGTTTATTGCAGGGGTTGGGGACTGAAGCTTTCTTT
CASSLLQGLGTEAFF
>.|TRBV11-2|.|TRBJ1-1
TGTGCCAGCAGCCTCGCTAGGAGGGTGGAGAACACTGAAGCTTTCTTT
CASSLARRVENTEAFF
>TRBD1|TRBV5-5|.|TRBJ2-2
TGTGCCAGCAGCTCTCTCAGGGGGCGCGGAGAGAACGGGGAGCTGTTTTTT
CASSSLRGRGENGELFF
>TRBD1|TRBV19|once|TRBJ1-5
TGTGCCAGTAGTGGCTTGGACAGGGATAGCAATCAGCCCCAGCATTTT
CASSGLDRDSNQPQHF
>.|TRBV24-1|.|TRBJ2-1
TGTGCCACCAGTGAGTCACCCGAGAATGAGCAGTTCTTC
CATSESPENEQFF
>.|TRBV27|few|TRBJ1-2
TGTGCCAGCAGTGACTGGTCGGGGGGGGCAGACTATGGCTACACCTTC
CASSDWSGGADYGYTF
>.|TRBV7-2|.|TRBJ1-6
TGTGCCAGCAGCTTAGGGAGCTCCTATAATTCACCCCTCCACTTT
CASSLGSSYNSPLHF
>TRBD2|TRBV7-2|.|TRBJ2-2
TGTGCCAGCAGCGCGGGACTAGCGGGAGCGACGAACACCGGGGAGCTGTTTTTT
CASSAGLAGATNTGELFF
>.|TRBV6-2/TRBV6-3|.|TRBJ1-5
TGTGCCAGCAGCCCCGGAGGGGTCCTCAATCAGCCCCAGCATTTT
CASSPGGVLNQPQHF
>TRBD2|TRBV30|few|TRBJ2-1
TGTGCCTCCCCCTCAGCGGGAGGCGGCAAGTTCTTC
CASPSAGGGKFF
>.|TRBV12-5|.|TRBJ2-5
TGTGCTAGTGCCCGGGGGTTGGGGGAGACCCAGTACTTC
CASARGLGETQYF
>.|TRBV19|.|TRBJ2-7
TGTGCCAGTAGCCCCGGTCGCAGGGTATTGGACGAGCAGTACTTC
CASSPGRRVLDEQYF
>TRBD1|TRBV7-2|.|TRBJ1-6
TGTGCCAGCAGCTCCAGGACAGGCGCTTATAATTCACCCCTCCACTTT
CASSSRTGAYNSPLHF